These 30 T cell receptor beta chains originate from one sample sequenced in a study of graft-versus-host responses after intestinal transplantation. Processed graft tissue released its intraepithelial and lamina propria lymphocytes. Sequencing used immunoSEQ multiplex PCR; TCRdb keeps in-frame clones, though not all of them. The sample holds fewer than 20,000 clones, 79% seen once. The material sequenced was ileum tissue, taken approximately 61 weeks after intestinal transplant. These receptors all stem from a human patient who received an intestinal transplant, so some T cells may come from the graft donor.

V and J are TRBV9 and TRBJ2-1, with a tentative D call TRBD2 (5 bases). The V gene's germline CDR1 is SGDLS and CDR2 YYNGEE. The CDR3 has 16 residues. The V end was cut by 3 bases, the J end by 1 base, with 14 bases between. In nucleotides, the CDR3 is TGTGCCAGCAGCGCAGAGCGGTTCCCTTCCTACAATGAGCAGTTCTTC. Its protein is CASSAERFPSYNEQFF.

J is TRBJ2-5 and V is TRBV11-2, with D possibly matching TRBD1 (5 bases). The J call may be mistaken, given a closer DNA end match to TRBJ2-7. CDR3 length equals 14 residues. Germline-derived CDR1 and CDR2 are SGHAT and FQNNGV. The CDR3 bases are TGTGCCAGCAGCCTCTCCAGGGATGCCTACGAGCAGTACTTC. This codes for CASSLSRDAYEQYF.

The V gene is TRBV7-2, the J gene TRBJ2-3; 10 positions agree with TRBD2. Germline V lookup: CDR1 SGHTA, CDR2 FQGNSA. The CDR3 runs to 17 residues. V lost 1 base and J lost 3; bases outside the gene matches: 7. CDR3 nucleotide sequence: TGTGCCAGCAGCTTAGTGGGTAGCGGGGGGCGGACAGATACGCAGTATTTT. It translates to CASSLVGSGGRTDTQYF.

The CDR3 sequence is CASSVEGDGDTQYF. In DNA, the CDR3 is TGTGCCAGCAGCGTAGAGGGGGACGGGGATACGCAGTATTTT. The chain recombines TRBV9 with TRBJ2-3; possibly TRBD1 for D (6 bases). The CDR3 extends over 14 amino acids. Germline V CDR1 and CDR2: SGDLS, YYNGEE. Trimming removed 0 bases at V and 6 bases at J, with 11 bases between.

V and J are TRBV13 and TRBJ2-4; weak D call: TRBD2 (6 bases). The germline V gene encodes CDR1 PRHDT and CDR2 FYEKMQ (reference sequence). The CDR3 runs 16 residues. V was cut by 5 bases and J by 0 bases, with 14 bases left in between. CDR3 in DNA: TGTGCCAGCAGCCCCCGACTAGACCTAGCCAAAAACATTCAGTACTTC. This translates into CASSPRLDLAKNIQYF.

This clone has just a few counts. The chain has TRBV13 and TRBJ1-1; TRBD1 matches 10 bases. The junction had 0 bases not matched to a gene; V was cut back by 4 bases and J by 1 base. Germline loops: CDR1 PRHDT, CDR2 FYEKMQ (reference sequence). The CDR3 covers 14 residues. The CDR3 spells CASSWDRGNTEAFF. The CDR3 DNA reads TGTGCCAGCAGCTGGGACAGGGGGAACACTGAAGCTTTCTTT.

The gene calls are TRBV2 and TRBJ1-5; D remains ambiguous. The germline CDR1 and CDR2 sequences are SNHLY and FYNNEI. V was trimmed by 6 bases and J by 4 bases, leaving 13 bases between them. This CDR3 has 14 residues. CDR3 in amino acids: CASSPGRGNQPQHF. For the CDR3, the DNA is TGTGCCAGCAGCCCGGGCCGCGGGAATCAGCCCCAGCATTTT.

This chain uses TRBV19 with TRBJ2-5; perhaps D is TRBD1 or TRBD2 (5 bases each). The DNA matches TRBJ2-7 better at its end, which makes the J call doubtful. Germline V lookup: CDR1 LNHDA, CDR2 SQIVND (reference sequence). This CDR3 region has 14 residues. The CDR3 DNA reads TGTGCCAGTAGTATAGGGCCGGGGCCCTACGAGCAGTACTTC. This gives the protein CASSIGPGPYEQYF.

CDR3 coding DNA: TGTGCCAGCAGGAGAACGACTGATGGCTACACCTTC. Residues: CASRRTTDGYTF. The rearrangement joins TRBV6-5 to TRBJ1-2; unclear D gene. The germline gives CDR1 MNHEY, CDR2 SVGAGI. The CDR3 runs to 12 residues. Trimming cost V 6 bases and J 6 bases, with 11 bases left between them.

CDR3 coding DNA: TGTGCCAGCAGCCTATCGACTAGCGGGGTAGCCAAAAACATTCAGTACTTC. It is translated as CASSLSTSGVAKNIQYF. V usage is TRBV7-2 and J usage is TRBJ2-4; 11 nucleotides line up with TRBD2. V was pared by 5 bases and J by 0 bases, with 6 bases of the junction left unmatched. CDR3 length equals 17 residues. Germline V gene data show CDR1 as SGHTA and CDR2 as FQGNSA.

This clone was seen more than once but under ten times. CDR3 residues: CASVGWTGELFF. The CDR3 DNA sequence: TGTGCCAGCGTCGGCTGGACCGGGGAGCTGTTTTTT. This chain links TRBV9 with TRBJ2-2; no clear D. V was clipped by 7 bases and J by 5 bases, with 9 bases between them. This CDR3 is built from 12 residues. CDR1 and CDR2 (germline): SGDLS, YYNGEE.

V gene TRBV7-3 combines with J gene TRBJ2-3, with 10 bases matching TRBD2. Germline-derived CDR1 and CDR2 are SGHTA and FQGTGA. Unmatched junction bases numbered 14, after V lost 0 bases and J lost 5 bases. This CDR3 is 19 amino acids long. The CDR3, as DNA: TGTGCCAGCAGCTTAACAACAGGGGGGCTAGCGGGAGATGGAGATACGCAGTATTTT. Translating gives CASSLTTGGLAGDGDTQYF.

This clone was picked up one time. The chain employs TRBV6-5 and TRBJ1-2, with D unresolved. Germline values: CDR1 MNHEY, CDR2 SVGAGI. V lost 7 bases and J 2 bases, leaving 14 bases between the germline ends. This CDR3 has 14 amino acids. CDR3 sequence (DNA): TGTGCCAGCACTCTTGGGTCGCCAAACTATGGCTACACCTTC. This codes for CASTLGSPNYGYTF.

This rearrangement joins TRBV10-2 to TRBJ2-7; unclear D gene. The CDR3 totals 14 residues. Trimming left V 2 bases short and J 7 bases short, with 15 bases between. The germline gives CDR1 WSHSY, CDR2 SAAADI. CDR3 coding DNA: TGCGCCAGCAGTGAGATGTCGAGGTCTGGGGAGCAGTACTTC. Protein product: CASSEMSRSGEQYF.

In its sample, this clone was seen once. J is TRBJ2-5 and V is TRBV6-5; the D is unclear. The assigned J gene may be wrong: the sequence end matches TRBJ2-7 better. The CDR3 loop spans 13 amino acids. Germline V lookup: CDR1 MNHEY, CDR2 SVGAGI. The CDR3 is CASTGFGKYEQYF. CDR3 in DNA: TGTGCCAGCACCGGTTTCGGAAAATACGAGCAGTACTTC.

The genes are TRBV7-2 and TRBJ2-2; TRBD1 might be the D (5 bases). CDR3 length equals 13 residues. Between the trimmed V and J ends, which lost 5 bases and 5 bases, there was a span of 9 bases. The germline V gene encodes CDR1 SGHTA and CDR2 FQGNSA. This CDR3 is CASSPRGTGELFF. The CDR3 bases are TGTGCCAGCAGCCCTAGGGGAACCGGGGAGCTGTTTTTT.

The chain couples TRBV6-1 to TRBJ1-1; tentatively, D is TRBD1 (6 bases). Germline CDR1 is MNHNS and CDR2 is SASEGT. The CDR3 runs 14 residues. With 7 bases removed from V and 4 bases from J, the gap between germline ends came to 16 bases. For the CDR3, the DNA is TGTGCCAGCATACCCGACAGGTGGGGCACTGAAGCTTTCTTT. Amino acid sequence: CASIPDRWGTEAFF.

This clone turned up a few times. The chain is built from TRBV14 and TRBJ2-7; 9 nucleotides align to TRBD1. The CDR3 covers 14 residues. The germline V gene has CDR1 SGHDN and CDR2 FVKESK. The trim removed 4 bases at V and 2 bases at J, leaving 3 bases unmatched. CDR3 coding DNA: TGTGCCAGCAGCCCGCGACAGGGGGCCTACGAGCAGTACTTC. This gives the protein CASSPRQGAYEQYF.

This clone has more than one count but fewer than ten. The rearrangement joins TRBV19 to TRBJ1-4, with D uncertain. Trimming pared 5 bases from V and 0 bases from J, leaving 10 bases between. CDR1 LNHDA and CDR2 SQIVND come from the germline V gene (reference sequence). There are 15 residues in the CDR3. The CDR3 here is CASSARRTTNEKLFF. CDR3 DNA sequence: TGTGCCAGTAGTGCCAGGAGAACAACTAATGAAAAACTGTTTTTT.

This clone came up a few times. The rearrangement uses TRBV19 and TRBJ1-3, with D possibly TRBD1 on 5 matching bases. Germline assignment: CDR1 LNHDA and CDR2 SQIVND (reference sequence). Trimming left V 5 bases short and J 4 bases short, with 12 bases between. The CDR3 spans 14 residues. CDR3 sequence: CASSAGATGNTIYF. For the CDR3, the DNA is TGTGCCAGTAGTGCCGGGGCAACAGGAAACACCATATATTTT.

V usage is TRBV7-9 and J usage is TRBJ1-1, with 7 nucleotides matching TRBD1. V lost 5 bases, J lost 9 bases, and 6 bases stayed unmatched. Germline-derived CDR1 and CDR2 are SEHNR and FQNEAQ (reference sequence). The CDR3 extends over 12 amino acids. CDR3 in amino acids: CASSLGDRQAFF. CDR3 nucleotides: TGTGCCAGCAGCCTCGGGGACAGACAAGCTTTCTTT.

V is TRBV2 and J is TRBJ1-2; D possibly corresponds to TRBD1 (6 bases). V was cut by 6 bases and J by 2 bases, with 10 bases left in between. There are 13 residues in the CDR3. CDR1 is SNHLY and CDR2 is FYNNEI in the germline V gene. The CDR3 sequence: CASRTTGNYGYTF. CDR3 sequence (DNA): TGTGCCAGCAGAACAACAGGGAACTATGGCTACACCTTC.

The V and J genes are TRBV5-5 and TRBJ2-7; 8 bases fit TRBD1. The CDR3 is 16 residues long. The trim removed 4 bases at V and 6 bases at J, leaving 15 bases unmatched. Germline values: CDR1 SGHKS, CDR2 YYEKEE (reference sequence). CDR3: CASSQHGQGGQGEQYF. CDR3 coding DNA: TGTGCCAGCAGCCAGCACGGACAGGGTGGGCAGGGCGAGCAGTACTTC.

The CDR3 sequence is CASGLGSGQPQHF. The CDR3 DNA follows: TGTGCTAGTGGTTTGGGTTCGGGTCAGCCCCAGCATTTT. J is TRBJ1-5 and V is TRBV12-5; no clear D gene. This CDR3 comprises 13 residues. The germline V gene encodes CDR1 LGHNT and CDR2 FRNRAP. V shed 1 base and J shed 6 bases, with 7 bases lying between them.

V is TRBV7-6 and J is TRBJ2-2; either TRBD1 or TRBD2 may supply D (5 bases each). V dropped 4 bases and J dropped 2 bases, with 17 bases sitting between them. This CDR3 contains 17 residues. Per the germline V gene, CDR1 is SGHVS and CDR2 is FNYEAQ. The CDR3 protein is CASSSPRGPRNTGELFF. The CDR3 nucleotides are TGTGCCAGCAGCTCCCCCCGGGGCCCGAGAAACACCGGGGAGCTGTTTTTT.

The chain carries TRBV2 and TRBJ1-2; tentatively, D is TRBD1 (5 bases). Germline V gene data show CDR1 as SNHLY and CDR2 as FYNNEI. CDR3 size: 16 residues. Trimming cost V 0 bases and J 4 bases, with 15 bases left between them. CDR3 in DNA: TGTGCCAGCAGTGAAGCAACGGCAGACAGTAGCTATGGCTACACCTTC. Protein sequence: CASSEATADSSYGYTF.

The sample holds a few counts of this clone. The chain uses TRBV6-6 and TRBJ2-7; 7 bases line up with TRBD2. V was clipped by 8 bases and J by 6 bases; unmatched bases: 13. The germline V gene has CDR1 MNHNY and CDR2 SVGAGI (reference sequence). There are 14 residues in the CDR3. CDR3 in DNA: TGTGCCAGCGAGGGAGGGCCCTTCGGCGGCGAGCAGTACTTC. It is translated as CASEGGPFGGEQYF.

The CDR3 bases are TGTGCCAGCAGCCCCTCATTACCTCAGATCTACAATGAGCAGTTCTTC. Translation gives CASSPSLPQIYNEQFF. J is TRBJ2-1 and V is TRBV27; no reliable D call. The CDR3 totals 16 residues. V was trimmed by 6 bases and J by 3 bases, leaving 18 bases between them. CDR1 MNHEY and CDR2 SMNVEV come from the germline V gene (reference sequence).

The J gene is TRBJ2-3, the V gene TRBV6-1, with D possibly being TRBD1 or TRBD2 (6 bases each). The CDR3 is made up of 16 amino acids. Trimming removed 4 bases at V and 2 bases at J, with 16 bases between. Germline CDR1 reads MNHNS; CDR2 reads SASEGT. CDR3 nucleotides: TGTGCCAGCAGTGGGTCCGGGGGCCGGATCACAGATACGCAGTATTTT. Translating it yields CASSGSGGRITDTQYF.

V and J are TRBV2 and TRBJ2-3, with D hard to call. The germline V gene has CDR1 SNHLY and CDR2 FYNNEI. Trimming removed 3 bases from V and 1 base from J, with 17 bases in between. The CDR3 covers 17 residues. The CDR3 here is CASSEGFVPWGTDTQYF. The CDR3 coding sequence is TGTGCCAGCAGTGAGGGCTTTGTCCCTTGGGGCACAGATACGCAGTATTTT.